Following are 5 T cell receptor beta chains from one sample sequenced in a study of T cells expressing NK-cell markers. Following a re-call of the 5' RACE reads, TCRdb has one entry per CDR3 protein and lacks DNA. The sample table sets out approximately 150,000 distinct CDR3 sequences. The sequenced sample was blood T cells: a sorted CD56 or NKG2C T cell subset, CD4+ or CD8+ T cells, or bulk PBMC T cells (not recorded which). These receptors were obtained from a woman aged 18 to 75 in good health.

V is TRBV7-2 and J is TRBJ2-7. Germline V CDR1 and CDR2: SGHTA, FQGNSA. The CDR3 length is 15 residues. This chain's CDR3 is CASSLGPEISYEQYF.

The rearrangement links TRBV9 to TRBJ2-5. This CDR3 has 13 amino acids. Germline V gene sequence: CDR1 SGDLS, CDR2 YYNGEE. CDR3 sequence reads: CASQAQNQETQYF.

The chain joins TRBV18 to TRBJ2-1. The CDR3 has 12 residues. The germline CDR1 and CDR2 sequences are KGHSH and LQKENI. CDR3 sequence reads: CASPREDNEQFF.

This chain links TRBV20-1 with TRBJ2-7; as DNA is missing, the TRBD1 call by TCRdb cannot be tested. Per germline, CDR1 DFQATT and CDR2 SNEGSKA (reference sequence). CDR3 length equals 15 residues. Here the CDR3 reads CSARIGQGNSYEQYF.

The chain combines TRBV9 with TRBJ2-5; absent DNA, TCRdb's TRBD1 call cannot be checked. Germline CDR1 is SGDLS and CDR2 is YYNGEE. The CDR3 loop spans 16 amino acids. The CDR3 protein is CASTVAPGTSDETQYF.